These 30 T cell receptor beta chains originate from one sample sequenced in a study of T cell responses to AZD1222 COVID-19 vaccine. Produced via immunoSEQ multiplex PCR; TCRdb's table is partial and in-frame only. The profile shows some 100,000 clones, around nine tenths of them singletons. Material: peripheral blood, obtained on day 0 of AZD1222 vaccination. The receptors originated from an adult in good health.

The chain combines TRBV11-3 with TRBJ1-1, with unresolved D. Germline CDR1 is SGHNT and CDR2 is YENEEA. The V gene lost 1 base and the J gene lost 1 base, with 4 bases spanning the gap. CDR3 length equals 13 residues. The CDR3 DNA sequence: TGTGCCAGCAGCTTAGGGGAGAACACTGAAGCTTTCTTT. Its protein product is CASSLGENTEAFF.

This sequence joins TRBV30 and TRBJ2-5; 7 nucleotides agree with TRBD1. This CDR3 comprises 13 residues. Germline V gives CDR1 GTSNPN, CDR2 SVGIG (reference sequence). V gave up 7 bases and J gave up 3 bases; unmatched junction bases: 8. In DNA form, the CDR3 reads TGTGCCTCTCTTCGGACAGGCAAAGAGACCCAGTACTTC. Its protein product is CASLRTGKETQYF.

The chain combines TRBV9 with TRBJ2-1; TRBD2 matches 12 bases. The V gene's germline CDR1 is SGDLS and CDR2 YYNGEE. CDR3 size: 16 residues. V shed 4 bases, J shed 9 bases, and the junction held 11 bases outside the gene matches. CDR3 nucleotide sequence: TGTGCCAGCAGCTCCTCCCTAGCGGGAGGGAGTGGTGAGCAGTTCTTC. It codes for CASSSSLAGGSGEQFF.

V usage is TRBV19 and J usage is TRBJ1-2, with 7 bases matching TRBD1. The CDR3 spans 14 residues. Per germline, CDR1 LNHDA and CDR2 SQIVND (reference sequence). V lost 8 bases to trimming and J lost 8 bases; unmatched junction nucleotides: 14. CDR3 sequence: CASAPGQRRGGYTF. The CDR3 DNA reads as TGTGCCAGTGCCCCGGGACAGAGAAGGGGAGGCTACACCTTC.

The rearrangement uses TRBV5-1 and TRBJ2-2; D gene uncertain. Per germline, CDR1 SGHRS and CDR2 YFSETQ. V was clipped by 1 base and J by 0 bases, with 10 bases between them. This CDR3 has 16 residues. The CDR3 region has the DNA TGCGCCAGCAGCTTGTCGGCGGCCGCGAACACCGGGGAGCTGTTTTTT. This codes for CASSLSAAANTGELFF.

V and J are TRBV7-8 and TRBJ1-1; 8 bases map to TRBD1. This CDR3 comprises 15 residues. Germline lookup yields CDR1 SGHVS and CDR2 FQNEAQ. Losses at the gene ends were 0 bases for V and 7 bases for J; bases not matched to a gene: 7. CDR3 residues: CASSLATDRVGEAFF. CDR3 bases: TGTGCCAGCAGCTTAGCGACGGACAGGGTGGGTGAAGCTTTCTTT.

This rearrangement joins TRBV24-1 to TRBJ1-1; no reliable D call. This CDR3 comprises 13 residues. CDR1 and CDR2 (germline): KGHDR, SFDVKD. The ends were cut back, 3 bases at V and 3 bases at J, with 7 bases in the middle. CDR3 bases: TGTGCCACCAGTGATCCAGGTTACACTGAAGCTTTCTTT. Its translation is CATSDPGYTEAFF.

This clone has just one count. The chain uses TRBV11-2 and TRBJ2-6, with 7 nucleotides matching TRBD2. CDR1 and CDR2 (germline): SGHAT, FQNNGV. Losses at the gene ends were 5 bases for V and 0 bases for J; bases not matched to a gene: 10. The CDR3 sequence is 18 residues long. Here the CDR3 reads CASSTTPGLSSGANVLTF. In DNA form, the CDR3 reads TGTGCCAGCAGCACTACCCCGGGACTAAGCTCTGGGGCCAACGTCCTGACTTTC.

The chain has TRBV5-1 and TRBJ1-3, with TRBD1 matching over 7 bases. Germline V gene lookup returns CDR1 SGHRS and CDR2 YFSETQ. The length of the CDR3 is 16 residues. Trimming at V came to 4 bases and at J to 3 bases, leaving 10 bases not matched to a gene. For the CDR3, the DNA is TGCGCCAGCAGCCCTACCCCGCGGGACAGTGGAAACACCATATATTTT. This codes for CASSPTPRDSGNTIYF.

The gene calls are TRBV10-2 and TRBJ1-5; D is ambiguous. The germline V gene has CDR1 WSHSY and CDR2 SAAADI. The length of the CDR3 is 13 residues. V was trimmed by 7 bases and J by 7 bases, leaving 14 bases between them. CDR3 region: CASKPGNNQPQHF. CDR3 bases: TGCGCCAGCAAACCGGGAAATAACCAGCCCCAGCATTTT.

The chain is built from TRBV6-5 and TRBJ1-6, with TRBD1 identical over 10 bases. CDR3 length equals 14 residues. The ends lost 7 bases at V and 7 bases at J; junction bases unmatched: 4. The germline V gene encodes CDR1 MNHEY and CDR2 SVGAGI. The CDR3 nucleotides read TGTGCCAGCAACCAGGACAGGGGGAATTCACCCCTCCACTTT. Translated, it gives CASNQDRGNSPLHF.

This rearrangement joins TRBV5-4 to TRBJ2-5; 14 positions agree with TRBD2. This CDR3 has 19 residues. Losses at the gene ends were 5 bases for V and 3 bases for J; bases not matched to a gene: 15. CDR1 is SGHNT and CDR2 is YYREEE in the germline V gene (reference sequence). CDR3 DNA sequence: TGTGCCAGCAGGAAGACTAGCGGGAGGGCCATTTGGTCGAAAGAGACCCAGTACTTC. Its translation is CASRKTSGRAIWSKETQYF.

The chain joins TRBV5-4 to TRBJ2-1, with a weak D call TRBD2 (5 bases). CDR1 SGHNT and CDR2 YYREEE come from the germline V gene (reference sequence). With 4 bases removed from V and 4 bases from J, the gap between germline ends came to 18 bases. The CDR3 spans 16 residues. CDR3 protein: CASSPDWTPSYNEQFF. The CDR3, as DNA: TGTGCCAGCAGCCCGGACTGGACCCCAAGTTACAATGAGCAGTTCTTC.

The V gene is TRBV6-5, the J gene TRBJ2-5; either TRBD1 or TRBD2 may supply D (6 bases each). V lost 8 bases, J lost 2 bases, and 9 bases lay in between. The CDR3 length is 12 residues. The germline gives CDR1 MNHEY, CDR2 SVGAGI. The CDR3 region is CASLGGQETQYF. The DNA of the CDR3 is TGTGCCAGCTTAGGGGGGCAAGAGACCCAGTACTTC.

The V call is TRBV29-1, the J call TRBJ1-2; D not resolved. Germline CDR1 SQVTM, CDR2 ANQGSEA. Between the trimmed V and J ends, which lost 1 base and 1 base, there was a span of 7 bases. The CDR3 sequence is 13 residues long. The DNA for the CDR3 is TGCAGCGTTGAAGGCGAATTTAACTATGGCTACACCTTC. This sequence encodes CSVEGEFNYGYTF.

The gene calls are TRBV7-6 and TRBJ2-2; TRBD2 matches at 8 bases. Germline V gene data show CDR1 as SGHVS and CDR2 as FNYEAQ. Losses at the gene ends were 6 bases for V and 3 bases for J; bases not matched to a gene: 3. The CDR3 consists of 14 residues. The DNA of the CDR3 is TGTGCCAGCAGACCGACTAGCGACACCGGGGAGCTGTTTTTT. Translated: CASRPTSDTGELFF.

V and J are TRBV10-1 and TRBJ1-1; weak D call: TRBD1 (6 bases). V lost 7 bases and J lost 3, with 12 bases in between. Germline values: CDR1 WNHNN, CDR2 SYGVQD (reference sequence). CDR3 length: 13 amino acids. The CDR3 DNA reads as TGCGCCAGCAACACAGGGCTCTACACTGAAGCTTTCTTT. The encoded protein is CASNTGLYTEAFF.

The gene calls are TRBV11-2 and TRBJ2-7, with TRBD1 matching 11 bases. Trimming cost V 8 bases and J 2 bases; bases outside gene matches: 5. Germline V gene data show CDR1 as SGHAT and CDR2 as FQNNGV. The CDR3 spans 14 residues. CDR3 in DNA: TGTGCCAGCTATGCGGGACAGGGGGCCTACGAGCAGTACTTC. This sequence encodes CASYAGQGAYEQYF.

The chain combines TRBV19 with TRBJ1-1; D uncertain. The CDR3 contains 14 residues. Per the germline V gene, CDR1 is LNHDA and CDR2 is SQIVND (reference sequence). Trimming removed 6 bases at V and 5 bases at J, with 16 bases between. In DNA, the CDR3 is TGTGCCAGTAGCCAGGACGGGCAAAGGACTGAAGCTTTCTTT. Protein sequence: CASSQDGQRTEAFF.

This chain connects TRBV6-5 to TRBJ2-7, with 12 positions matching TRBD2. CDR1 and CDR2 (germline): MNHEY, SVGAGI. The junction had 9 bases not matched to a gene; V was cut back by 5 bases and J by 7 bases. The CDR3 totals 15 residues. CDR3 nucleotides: TGTGCCAGCAGTCCCGAGACTAGCGGGAGTGGTGAGCAGTACTTC. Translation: CASSPETSGSGEQYF.

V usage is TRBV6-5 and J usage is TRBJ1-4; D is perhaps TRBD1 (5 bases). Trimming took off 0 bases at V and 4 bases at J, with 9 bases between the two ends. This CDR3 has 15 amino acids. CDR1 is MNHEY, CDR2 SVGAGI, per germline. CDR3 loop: CASSYSPGDNEKLFF. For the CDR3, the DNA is TGTGCCAGCAGTTACTCGCCGGGGGATAATGAAAAACTGTTTTTT.

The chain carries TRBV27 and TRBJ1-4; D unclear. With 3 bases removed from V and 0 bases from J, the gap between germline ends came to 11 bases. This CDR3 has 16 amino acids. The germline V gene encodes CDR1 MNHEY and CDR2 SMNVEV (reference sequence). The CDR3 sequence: CASSFSGGTTNEKLFF. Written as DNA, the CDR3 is TGTGCCAGCAGTTTCTCCGGAGGGACAACTAATGAAAAACTGTTTTTT.

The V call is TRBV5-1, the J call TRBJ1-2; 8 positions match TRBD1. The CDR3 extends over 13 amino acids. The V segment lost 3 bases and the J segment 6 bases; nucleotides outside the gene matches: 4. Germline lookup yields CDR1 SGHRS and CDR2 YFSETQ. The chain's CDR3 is CASSSSGQDGYTF. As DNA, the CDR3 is TGCGCCAGCAGCTCGTCGGGACAGGATGGCTACACCTTC.

The CDR3 region has the DNA TGCGCCAGCAGCCAAGATCGGACTAGCGGGGCGCAAATAAGGACCTACGAGCAGTACTTC. Translation gives CASSQDRTSGAQIRTYEQYF. The rearrangement uses TRBV4-1 and TRBJ2-7, with TRBD2 matching over 12 bases. CDR1 is MGHRA and CDR2 is YSYEKL in the germline V gene. V was pared by 0 bases and J by 2 bases, with 14 bases of the junction left unmatched. The CDR3 length is 20 residues.

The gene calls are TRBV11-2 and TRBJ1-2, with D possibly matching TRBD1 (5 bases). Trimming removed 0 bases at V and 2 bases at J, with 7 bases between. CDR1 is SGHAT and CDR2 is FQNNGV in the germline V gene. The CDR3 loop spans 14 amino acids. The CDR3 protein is CASSLEWGNYGYTF. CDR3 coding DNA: TGTGCCAGCAGCTTAGAGTGGGGGAACTATGGCTACACCTTC.

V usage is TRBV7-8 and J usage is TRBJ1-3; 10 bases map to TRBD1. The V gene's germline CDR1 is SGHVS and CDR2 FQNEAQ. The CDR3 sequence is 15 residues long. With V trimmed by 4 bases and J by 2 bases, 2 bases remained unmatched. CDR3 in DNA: TGTGCCAGCAGCTCCGGACAGGGGGCTGGAAACACCATATATTTT. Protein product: CASSSGQGAGNTIYF. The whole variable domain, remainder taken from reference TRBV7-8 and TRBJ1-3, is GAGVSQSPRYKVAKRGQDVALRCDPISGHVSLFWYQQALGQGPEFLTYFQNEAQLDKSGLPSDRFFAERPEGSVSTLKIQRTQQEDSAVYLCASSSGQGAGNTIYFGEGSWLTVV.

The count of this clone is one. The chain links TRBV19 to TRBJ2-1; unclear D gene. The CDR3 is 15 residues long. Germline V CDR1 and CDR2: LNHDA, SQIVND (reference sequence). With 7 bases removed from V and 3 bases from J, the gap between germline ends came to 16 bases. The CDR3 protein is CASKPKAYDYNEQFF. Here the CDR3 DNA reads TGTGCCAGTAAGCCTAAAGCTTACGACTACAATGAGCAGTTCTTC.

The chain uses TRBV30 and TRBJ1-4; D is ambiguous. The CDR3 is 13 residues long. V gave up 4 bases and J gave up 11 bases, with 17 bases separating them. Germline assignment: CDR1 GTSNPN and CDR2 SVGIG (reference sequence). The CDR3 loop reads CAWKTTLMRKLFF. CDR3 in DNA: TGTGCCTGGAAGACAACTCTAATGAGGAAACTGTTTTTT. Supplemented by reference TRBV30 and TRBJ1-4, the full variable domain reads SQTIHQWPATLVQPVGSPLSLECTVEGTSNPNLYWYRQAAGRGLQLLFYSVGIGQISSEVPQNLSASRPQDRQFILSSKKLLLSDSGFYLCAWKTTLMRKLFFGSGTQLSVL.

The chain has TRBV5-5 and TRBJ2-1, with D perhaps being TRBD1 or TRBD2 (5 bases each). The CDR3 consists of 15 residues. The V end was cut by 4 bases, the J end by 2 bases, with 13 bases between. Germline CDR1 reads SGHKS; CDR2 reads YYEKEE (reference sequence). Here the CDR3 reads CASSPAGAPYNEQFF. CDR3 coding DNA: TGTGCCAGCAGCCCCGCCGGGGCGCCCTACAATGAGCAGTTCTTC.

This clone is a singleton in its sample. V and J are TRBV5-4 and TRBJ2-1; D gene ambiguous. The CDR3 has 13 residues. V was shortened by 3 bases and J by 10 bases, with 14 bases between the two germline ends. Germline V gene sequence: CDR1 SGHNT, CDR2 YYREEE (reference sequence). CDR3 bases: TGTGCCAGCAGCTCCTTTGTGGTAGGGGAGCAGTTCTTC. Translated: CASSSFVVGEQFF.